A single sample gave rise to the 27 T cell receptor beta chains below, sequenced in a study of cytomegalovirus exposure and HLA in healthy donors. Primers included in the PCR were 60 Vbeta and 13 Jbeta primers. Using immunoSEQ multiplex PCR, the repertoire was profiled, and TCRdb retains in-frame clones only, with some absent. The top ten hold 1.5% to 2% of the sample, which has 150,000 to 250,000 clones, around 76% seen once. The sample comprised PBMCs. The origin of the receptors is a man aged 25-45 years in good health and CMV-seronegative.

The chain joins TRBV28 to TRBJ2-2, with D tentatively TRBD2 (5 bases). The germline V and J ends were trimmed by 4 bases and 6 bases, with 18 bases remaining between them. This CDR3 is built from 16 residues. The V gene's germline CDR1 is MDHEN and CDR2 SYDVKM. The CDR3 reads CASSSAGAGIAGELFF. The DNA of the CDR3 is TGTGCCAGCAGTTCCGCGGGCGCAGGTATTGCCGGGGAGCTGTTTTTT. Full variable domain (remainder filled in from reference TRBV28 and TRBJ2-2): DVKVTQSSRYLVKRTGEKVFLECVQDMDHENMFWYRQDPGLGLRLIYFSYDVKMKEKGDIPEGYSVSREKKERFSLILESASTNQTSMYLCASSSAGAGIAGELFFGEGSRLTVL.

The CDR3 region is CASSPQLQVFTYEQYF. CDR3 nucleotide sequence: TGCGCCAGCAGCCCCCAGTTACAGGTGTTTACCTACGAGCAGTACTTC. V is TRBV5-1 and J is TRBJ2-7; D is perhaps TRBD1 (5 bases). Germline V gives CDR1 SGHRS, CDR2 YFSETQ. The CDR3 loop spans 16 amino acids. Trimming removed 4 bases from V and 2 bases from J, with 19 bases in between.

In regard to this clone: The sample holds other DNA sequences that translate to the same CDR3. The chain is built from TRBV28 and TRBJ1-3, with a tentative D call TRBD1 (5 bases). The CDR3 spans 15 residues. V was clipped by 3 bases and J by 0 bases, with 9 bases between them. CDR1 and CDR2 from the germline V gene are MDHEN and SYDVKM. The CDR3 DNA reads as TGTGCCAGCAGTTTGGGGCATCTCTCTGGAAACACCATATATTTT. Translated: CASSLGHLSGNTIYF.

The genes are TRBV29-1 and TRBJ2-3, with TRBD2 matching 7 bases. CDR1 SQVTM and CDR2 ANQGSEA come from the germline V gene. This CDR3 has 14 amino acids. V shed 3 bases and J 2 bases; nucleotides not matched to a gene: 5. The CDR3, as DNA: TGCAGCGTTGATGGCGGGAGTAACACAGATACGCAGTATTTT. Protein product: CSVDGGSNTDTQYF.

This clone has a handful of counts. V and J are TRBV6-1 and TRBJ1-1; D is ambiguous. Trimming removed 11 bases at V and 4 bases at J, with 11 bases between. The CDR3 runs 11 residues. Germline assignment: CDR1 MNHNS and CDR2 SASEGT. CDR3 DNA: TGTGCCGGGAAGGAGGGCACTGAAGCTTTCTTT. This sequence encodes CAGKEGTEAFF.

V gene TRBV6-6 combines with J gene TRBJ1-1; D may be TRBD1 (5 bases). This CDR3 spans 14 amino acids. V was clipped by 8 bases and J by 2 bases, with 15 bases between them. The V gene's germline CDR1 is MNHNY and CDR2 SVGAGI (reference sequence). This CDR3 is CASGGESGNTEAFF. The CDR3 region has the DNA TGTGCCAGCGGGGGGGAATCGGGAAACACTGAAGCTTTCTTT.

This clone is a singleton in its sample. In the same sample, other DNA sequences code for this CDR3. V usage is TRBV5-1 and J usage is TRBJ2-5; weak D call: TRBD1 (6 bases). Per the germline V gene, CDR1 is SGHRS and CDR2 is YFSETQ. CDR3 size: 13 residues. V dropped 2 bases and J dropped 5 bases, with 10 bases sitting between them. In DNA, the CDR3 is TGCGCCAGCAGCTTACAGGGCGGCGAGACCCAGTACTTC. Its translation: CASSLQGGETQYF.

A few counts support this clone. J is TRBJ2-5 and V is TRBV7-6; 7 bases align to TRBD2. The CDR3 has 13 amino acids. V was pared by 5 bases and J by 5 bases, with 5 bases of the junction left unmatched. Germline V gene data show CDR1 as SGHVS and CDR2 as FNYEAQ. The CDR3 loop reads CASSMVGGETQYF. Written as DNA, the CDR3 is TGTGCCAGCAGCATGGTGGGGGGGGAGACCCAGTACTTC.

V gene TRBV6-5 combines with J gene TRBJ1-2, with D possibly TRBD1 on 6 matching bases. Germline CDR1 is MNHEY and CDR2 is SVGAGI. The CDR3 totals 13 residues. V shed 6 bases and J shed 3 bases, with 11 bases lying between them. The CDR3 sequence is CASSRTADYGYTF. CDR3 coding DNA: TGTGCCAGCAGCCGGACAGCCGACTATGGCTACACCTTC.

The table lists this clone with a count of one. This chain links TRBV11-2 with TRBJ2-7, with D possibly matching TRBD2 (6 bases). The CDR3 covers 16 residues. The germline V gene encodes CDR1 SGHAT and CDR2 FQNNGV. V dropped 0 bases and J dropped 3 bases, with 15 bases sitting between them. As DNA, the CDR3 is TGTGCCAGCAGCTTAGAAGCCCAGCGGGCTCACTACGAGCAGTACTTC. Protein: CASSLEAQRAHYEQYF.

As concerns this clone: Germline is not matched at one junction end, which may reflect a read error. The J gene is TRBJ2-7, the V gene TRBV25-1, with 8 bases fitting TRBD1. Germline loops: CDR1 MGHDK, CDR2 SYGVNS. This CDR3 spans 16 amino acids. The CDR3 DNA reads TGTGCCAGCAGTGAAGTGGGACAGGCTAACTCCTACGGGCAGTACTTC. It specifies CASSEVGQANSYGQYF.

The rearrangement uses TRBV28 and TRBJ1-1; TRBD1 matches at 8 bases. Germline V gives CDR1 MDHEN, CDR2 SYDVKM. With 5 bases clipped from V and 6 bases from J, the junction kept 8 bases outside the gene matches. The CDR3 is 14 residues long. In nucleotides, the CDR3 is TGTGCCAGCAGTCCGTATACAGGGGGAGCTGAAGCTTTCTTT. It specifies CASSPYTGGAEAFF. Full variable domain (missing parts from reference TRBV28 and TRBJ1-1): DVKVTQSSRYLVKRTGEKVFLECVQDMDHENMFWYRQDPGLGLRLIYFSYDVKMKEKGDIPEGYSVSREKKERFSLILESASTNQTSMYLCASSPYTGGAEAFFGQGTRLTVV.

This chain connects TRBV14 to TRBJ2-2; 10 bases map to TRBD1. Germline assignment: CDR1 SGHDN and CDR2 FVKESK. V shed 2 bases and J 8 bases; nucleotides not matched to a gene: 8. This CDR3 region has 16 residues. The DNA for the CDR3 is TGTGCCAGCAGCCAAACGCCGGGACAGGGGACGGGGGAGCTGTTTTTT. It translates to CASSQTPGQGTGELFF.

The rearrangement links TRBV23-1 to TRBJ2-7; 7 bases map to TRBD2. TRBV23-1 is known as an ORF, though its function is uncertain. The CDR3 is made up of 12 amino acids. Trimming cost V 7 bases and J 3 bases; bases outside gene matches: 3. The CDR3 loop is CASIRTSYEQYF. The CDR3, as DNA: TGCGCCAGCATCAGGACTAGCTACGAGCAGTACTTC.

The chain links TRBV4-1 to TRBJ1-5, with D perhaps matching TRBD1 (5 bases). V lost 1 base, J lost 0 bases, and 10 bases lay in between. The CDR3 sequence is 16 residues long. The germline V gene encodes CDR1 MGHRA and CDR2 YSYEKL. The CDR3 protein is CASSQGTRDSNQPQHF. The CDR3 region has the DNA TGCGCCAGCAGCCAAGGGACAAGGGATAGCAATCAGCCCCAGCATTTT.

The V and J genes are TRBV5-6 and TRBJ1-4; D is perhaps TRBD1 (5 bases). V was shortened by 4 bases and J by 8 bases, with 15 bases between the two germline ends. The CDR3 runs to 14 residues. Germline CDR1 SGHDT, CDR2 YYEEEE. The CDR3 reads CASSPDTGLEKLFF. In DNA, the CDR3 is TGTGCCAGCAGCCCGGACACGGGACTGGAAAAACTGTTTTTT.

This sequence joins TRBV28 and TRBJ2-1; 13 bases are shared with TRBD2. The CDR3 consists of 17 residues. V lost 5 bases and J lost 0; bases outside the gene matches: 4. Germline values: CDR1 MDHEN, CDR2 SYDVKM. The DNA of the CDR3 is TGTGCCAGCAGTCGTCGACTAGCGGGAGGCTCCTACAATGAGCAGTTCTTC. Encoded protein: CASSRRLAGGSYNEQFF.

The chain carries TRBV13 and TRBJ2-3; D perhaps matches TRBD2 (6 bases). The V gene lost 5 bases and the J gene lost 0 bases, with 15 bases spanning the gap. This CDR3 spans 16 amino acids. Germline V gene lookup returns CDR1 PRHDT and CDR2 FYEKMQ (reference sequence). CDR3 amino acids: CASSLKSGTSTDTQYF. CDR3 DNA: TGTGCCAGCAGCCTAAAGTCCGGGACTAGCACAGATACGCAGTATTTT. Full variable domain (rest looked up from reference TRBV13 and TRBJ2-3): AAGVIQSPRHLIKEKRETATLKCYPIPRHDTVYWYQQGPGQDPQFLISFYEKMQSDKGSIPDRFSAQQFSDYHSELNMSSLELGDSALYFCASSLKSGTSTDTQYFGPGTRLTVL.

The chain links TRBV27 to TRBJ2-7, with a tentative D call TRBD2 (6 bases). There are 14 residues in the CDR3. The germline CDR1 and CDR2 sequences are MNHEY and SMNVEV (reference sequence). The germline V and J ends were trimmed by 7 bases and 4 bases, with 17 bases remaining between them. The CDR3 DNA reads TGTGCCAGCACCGTGTTTCGGGGGAAATACGAGCAGTACTTC. Translating it yields CASTVFRGKYEQYF.

This chain joins TRBV7-6 and TRBJ2-1, with D possibly matching TRBD2 (7 bases). The CDR3 contains 19 residues. Germline CDR1 is SGHVS and CDR2 is FNYEAQ. Trimming stripped 1 base from V and 5 bases from J, with 24 bases between. For the CDR3, the DNA is TGTGCCAGCAGCTTAGTTCGGGGGGCCGGGTCCATAGTCAACAATGAGCAGTTCTTC. Its protein is CASSLVRGAGSIVNNEQFF.

This chain connects TRBV27 to TRBJ1-3; D is unclear. Trimming pared 4 bases from V and 3 bases from J, leaving 7 bases between. Germline V gene sequence: CDR1 MNHEY, CDR2 SMNVEV (reference sequence). The CDR3 runs to 13 residues. This chain's CDR3 is CASSWAHGNTIYF. The CDR3 DNA sequence: TGTGCCAGCAGTTGGGCTCATGGAAACACCATATATTTT.

V gene TRBV28 combines with J gene TRBJ2-7; D may be TRBD2 (6 bases). The length of the CDR3 is 15 residues. The V end lost 6 bases, the J end lost 2 bases, and 17 bases lay between the germline ends. CDR1 and CDR2 (germline): MDHEN, SYDVKM. CDR3: CASSRRGLFTYEQYF. CDR3 nucleotide sequence: TGTGCCAGCAGCCGTCGCGGACTATTCACCTACGAGCAGTACTTC.

The chain joins TRBV11-2 to TRBJ2-5; D is possibly TRBD1 (7 bases). Trimming shortened V by 4 bases and J by 5 bases, and 20 bases separated the two germline ends. CDR1 is SGHAT and CDR2 is FQNNGV in the germline V gene. The CDR3 loop spans 16 amino acids. CDR3 sequence (DNA): TGTGCCAGCAGCTCTGGGACTCAGGGGGTTTTGGAGACCCAGTACTTC. Encoded protein: CASSSGTQGVLETQYF.

This clone was seen only a few times. CDR3 coding DNA: TGTGCCTCGCGGAGCCTAACTTACAATGAGCAGTTCTTC. It is translated as CASRSLTYNEQFF. The genes are TRBV6-1 and TRBJ2-1; D unresolved. The V end was cut by 11 bases, the J end by 4 bases, with 15 bases between. This CDR3 comprises 13 residues. Per the germline V gene, CDR1 is MNHNS and CDR2 is SASEGT.

This clone came up a few times. The chain uses TRBV19 and TRBJ2-7; D remains unclear. Trimming removed 4 bases from V and 2 bases from J, with 9 bases in between. This CDR3 has 13 amino acids. Germline values: CDR1 LNHDA, CDR2 SQIVND (reference sequence). CDR3 in DNA: TGTGCCAGTAGTAGCGGTGTAACCTACGAGCAGTACTTC. Translation gives CASSSGVTYEQYF.

The J gene is TRBJ1-2, the V gene TRBV5-1; D might be TRBD1 (5 bases). V lost 4 bases to trimming and J lost 1 base, with 8 bases between them. CDR3 length equals 13 residues. Germline V CDR1 and CDR2: SGHRS, YFSETQ. The CDR3 DNA reads TGCGCCAGCAGCCCCGGGGGTAACTATGGCTACACCTTC. Translating gives CASSPGGNYGYTF.

J is TRBJ1-3 and V is TRBV7-9; D not certain. Trimming took off 1 base at V and 4 bases at J, with 8 bases between the two ends. The length of the CDR3 is 14 residues. CDR1 is SEHNR and CDR2 is FQNEAQ in the germline V gene (reference sequence). The CDR3 sequence is CASSLGGYGNTIYF. In nucleotides, the CDR3 is TGTGCCAGCAGCTTAGGAGGGTACGGAAACACCATATATTTT.